This T cell receptor beta chain was documented in a study of control samples from healthy donors and cancer patients. This CDR3 has 14 residues. Germline CDR1 reads KGHSH; CDR2 reads LQKENI. V lost 0 bases and J 5 bases, leaving 10 bases between the germline ends. TCRdb's table, derived via immunoSEQ multiplex PCR, lists solely in-frame clones and lacks some. The sample carries fewer than 100,000 clones, roughly 86% recorded once. The chain is built from TRBV18 and TRBJ2-5, with D possibly being TRBD1 or TRBD2 (5 bases each). The sequenced sample consisted of blood. The sequence was collected from a woman aged 55-75 years in good health. The CDR3: CASSPPRGGETQYF. The CDR3 nucleotides read TGTGCCAGCTCACCACCGAGGGGCGGGGAGACCCAGTACTTC.